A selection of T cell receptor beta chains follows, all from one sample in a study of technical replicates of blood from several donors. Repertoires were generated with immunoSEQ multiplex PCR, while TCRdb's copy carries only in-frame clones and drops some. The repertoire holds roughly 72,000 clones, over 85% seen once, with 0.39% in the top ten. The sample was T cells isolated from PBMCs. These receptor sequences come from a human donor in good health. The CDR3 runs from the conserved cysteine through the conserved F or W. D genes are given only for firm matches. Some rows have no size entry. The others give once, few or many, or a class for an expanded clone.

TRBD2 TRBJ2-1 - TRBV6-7 TGTGCCAGCAGGTGTAGCGGGAGAAGCAATGAGCAGTTCTTC CASRCSGRSNEQFF
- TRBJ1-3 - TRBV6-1 TGTGCCAGCAGTGAAACAGTATCCTCTGGAAACACCATATATTTT CASSETVSSGNTIYF
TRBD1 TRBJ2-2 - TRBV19 TGTGCCAGTAGTATGAACGACAGGGCCACCGGGGAGCTGTTTTTT CASSMNDRATGELFF
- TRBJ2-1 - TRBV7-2 TGTGCCAGCACCCGGGACTTAAATTACAATGAGCAGTTCTTC CASTRDLNYNEQFF
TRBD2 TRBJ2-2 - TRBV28 TGTGCCAGCAGTTTCCCCTTGAGTAGCGGGAGGGGAGGAGAGCTGTTTTTT CASSFPLSSGRGGELFF
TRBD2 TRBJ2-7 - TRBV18 TGTGCCAGCTCACCGGAAGCGGGAGCTGCCTACGAGCAGTACTTC CASSPEAGAAYEQYF
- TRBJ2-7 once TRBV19 TGTGCCAGTAGTATACGAGGGAACAGCCTCTACGAGCAGTACTTC CASSIRGNSLYEQYF
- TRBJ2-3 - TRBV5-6 TGTGCCAGCAGACCAGCGAGGCTAGCGCCCTGGGATACGCAGTATTTT CASRPARLAPWDTQYF
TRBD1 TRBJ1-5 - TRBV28 TGTGCCAGCAAGGGGGCAGGGGTAAGCAATCAGCCCCAGCATTTT CASKGAGVSNQPQHF
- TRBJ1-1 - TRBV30 TGTGCCTGGAGTCTCCAGGCTGAAGCTTTCTTT CAWSLQAEAFF
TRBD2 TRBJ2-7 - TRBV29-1 TGCAGCGTTGAGGGGGTGAGCGGGAGGGAACCCGACGAGCAGTACTTC CSVEGVSGREPDEQYF
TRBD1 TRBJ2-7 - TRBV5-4 TGTGCCAGCAGCTTGGCGGGACAGGGCTACGAGCAGTACTTC CASSLAGQGYEQYF
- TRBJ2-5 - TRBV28 TGTGCCAGCAGTTCCCCGGAACGACAGAAAGAGACCCAGTACTTC CASSSPERQKETQYF
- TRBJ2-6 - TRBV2 TGTGCCAGCAGTAACAGGGAAGGTGGGGCCAACGTCCTGACTTTC CASSNREGGANVLTF
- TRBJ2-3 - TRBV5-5 TGTGCCAGCAGCTTGATTCCCGGCCCAGGGGTGGCAGATACGCAGTATTTT CASSLIPGPGVADTQYF
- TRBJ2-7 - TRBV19 TGTGCCAGTTGGACAGAATTGTGGCAGTACTTC CASWTELWQYF
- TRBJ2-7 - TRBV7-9 TGTGCCAGCAGCCGGAGACAGACCTACGAGCAGTACTTC CASSRRQTYEQYF
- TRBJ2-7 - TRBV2 TGTGCCAGCACGGGTTACTACGAGCAGTACTTC CASTGYYEQYF
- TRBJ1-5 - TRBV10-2 TGCGCCAGCAGTGAGGACAGAACTTACAATCAGCCCCAGCATTTT CASSEDRTYNQPQHF
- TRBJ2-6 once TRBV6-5 TGTGCCAGCAGCTTCGACATTTTAAGTATCCTGACTTTC CASSFDILSILTF
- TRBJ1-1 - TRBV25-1 TGTGCCAGCAGTGAAGTCGGGGGACTTGAAGCTTTCTTT CASSEVGGLEAFF
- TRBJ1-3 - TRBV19 TGTGCCAGTAGTACAAACAGGCGAAGCTCTGGAAACACCATATATTTT CASSTNRRSSGNTIYF
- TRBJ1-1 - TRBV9 TGTGCCAGCAGCATTCTTGACATTAACACTGAAGCTTTCTTT CASSILDINTEAFF
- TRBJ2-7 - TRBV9 TGTGCCAGCAGCGTAGCTTGGGGCCCCTACGAGCAGTACTTC CASSVAWGPYEQYF
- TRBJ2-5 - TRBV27 TGTGCCAGCAGTTTGAGGGGGAGGGAACTCCAAGAGACCCAGTACTTC CASSLRGRELQETQYF
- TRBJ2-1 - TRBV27 TGTGCCAGCAGTTGGATCCCTGGCGGTGAGCAGTTCTTC CASSWIPGGEQFF
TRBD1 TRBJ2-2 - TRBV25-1 TGTGCCAGCAGTCTCCACGCGACAGGGGGCTCCGGGGAGCTGTTTTTT CASSLHATGGSGELFF
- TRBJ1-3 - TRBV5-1 TGCGCCAGCAGACCGTCACAGGGAAACGGAAACACCATATATTTT CASRPSQGNGNTIYF
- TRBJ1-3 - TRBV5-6 TGTGCCAGCAGCTTGGGGGGGGCTGGAAACACCATATATTTT CASSLGGAGNTIYF
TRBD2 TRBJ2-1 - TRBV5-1 TGCGCCAGCAGCGAGGGACTAGCGGGAAATGAGCAGTTCTTC CASSEGLAGNEQFF
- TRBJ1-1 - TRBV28 TGTGCCAGCCACCTTCTATGGAACACTGAAGCTTTCTTT CASHLLWNTEAFF
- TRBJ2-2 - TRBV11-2 TGTGCCAGCAGCTTTCAGGCCCCCGGGGAGCTGTTTTTT CASSFQAPGELFF
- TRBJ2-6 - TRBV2 TGTGCCAGCAGTGCGGGGGCTGGGGCCAACGTCCTGACTTTC CASSAGAGANVLTF
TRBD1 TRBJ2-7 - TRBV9 TGTGCCAGCAGCTCCGGGACAGGATCCTACGAGCAGTACTTC CASSSGTGSYEQYF
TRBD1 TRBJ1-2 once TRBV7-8 TGTGCCAGCAGCGTCCAGGGGGGCTATGGCTACACCTTC CASSVQGGYGYTF
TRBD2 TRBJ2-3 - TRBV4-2 TGTGCCAGCAGCCAAGGAAGCGGGAGGGCGAAAGATACGCAGTATTTT CASSQGSGRAKDTQYF
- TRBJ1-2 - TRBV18 TGTGCCAGCTCACCTGAGGTTAGAGGAGATGGCTACACCTTC CASSPEVRGDGYTF
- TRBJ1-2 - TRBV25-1 TGTGCCAGCAGCGTAGGACAGATTAACTATGGCTACACCTTC CASSVGQINYGYTF